Shown below are 3 T cell receptor beta chains from a single sample sequenced in a study of T cell clonality in common variable immunodeficiency. Assay used: immunoSEQ multiplex PCR; TCRdb lists only in-frame clones, some missing. The sample has some 52,000 clones, none seen only once; the top ten hold around 3.2%. What was sequenced was peripheral blood mononuclear cells. The receptors were sampled from a person between 18 and 75 years old in good health.

This clone was recorded at least ten times. CDR3 DNA, as far as it was read: TGTGCCAGTAGTATACTCCGGACTAGCGCGAACGGGGAG. Translating it yields CASSILRTSANGE. The complete CDR3 sequence is CASSILRTSANGELFF. This chain links TRBV19 with TRBJ2-2, with 9 nucleotides matching TRBD2. The DNA ends 3 residues before the CDR3 does, and the rest of the CDR3 is filled in from the germline J gene. This CDR3 has 16 amino acids. Germline CDR1 is LNHDA and CDR2 is SQIVND (reference sequence). V shed 2 bases, J shed 7 bases, and the junction held 8 bases outside the gene matches.

Ten or more counts support this clone. The missing CDR3 end, 3 residues past where the read stops, is filled in from the germline J gene. The genes are TRBV12-3 or TRBV12-4 and TRBJ2-3, with 9 bases identical to TRBD2. There are 17 residues in the CDR3. Losses at the gene ends were 2 bases for V and 6 bases for J; bases not matched to a gene: 12. CDR3 DNA, as far as it was read: TGTGCCAGCAGTTTAAGGGGTAGCGGGAGAATGTCGGATACG. It codes for CASSLRGSGRMSDT. The full CDR3 sequence reads CASSLRGSGRMSDTQYF.

This clone was observed many times. The read is 3 residues too short to cover the CDR3 end, so that end is filled in from the germline J gene. The gene calls are TRBV30 and TRBJ1-1; D remains unclear. The V gene's germline CDR1 is GTSNPN and CDR2 SVGIG (reference sequence). The length of the CDR3 is 13 residues. V was pared by 0 bases and J by 1 base, with 6 bases between. The CDR3 DNA, read in part, is TGTGCCTGGAGTGTACACAAGAACACTGAA. Translating gives CAWSVHKNTE. The CDR3 as a whole reads CAWSVHKNTEAFF. Filled out from reference TRBV30 and TRBJ1-1, the complete variable domain reads SQTIHQWPATLVQPVGSPLSLECTVEGTSNPNLYWYRQAAGRGLQLLFYSVGIGQISSEVPQNLSASRPQDRQFILSSKKLLLSDSGFYLCAWSVHKNTEAFFGQGTRLTVV.